This entry concerns a single T cell receptor (beta chain). Using immunoSEQ multiplex PCR, the repertoire was profiled, and TCRdb retains in-frame clones only, with some absent. The data contain some 200,000 clones, 81% of them seen just once; the ten biggest clones take up 12%. The source of the sample is a study of blood T cell repertoires in COVID-19. Per the germline V gene, CDR1 is ENHRY and CDR2 is SYGVKD. Trimming shortened V by 3 bases and J by 3 bases, and 6 bases separated the two germline ends. The CDR3 length is 12 residues. Specimen: peripheral blood. This sequence was found in an elderly woman with COVID-19, enrolled during active disease. The chain carries TRBV10-3 and TRBJ2-7; weak D call: TRBD1 (6 bases). The CDR3 DNA sequence: TGTGCCATCAGTGAAGGGGGCTACGAGCAGTACTTC. This translates into CAISEGGYEQYF.